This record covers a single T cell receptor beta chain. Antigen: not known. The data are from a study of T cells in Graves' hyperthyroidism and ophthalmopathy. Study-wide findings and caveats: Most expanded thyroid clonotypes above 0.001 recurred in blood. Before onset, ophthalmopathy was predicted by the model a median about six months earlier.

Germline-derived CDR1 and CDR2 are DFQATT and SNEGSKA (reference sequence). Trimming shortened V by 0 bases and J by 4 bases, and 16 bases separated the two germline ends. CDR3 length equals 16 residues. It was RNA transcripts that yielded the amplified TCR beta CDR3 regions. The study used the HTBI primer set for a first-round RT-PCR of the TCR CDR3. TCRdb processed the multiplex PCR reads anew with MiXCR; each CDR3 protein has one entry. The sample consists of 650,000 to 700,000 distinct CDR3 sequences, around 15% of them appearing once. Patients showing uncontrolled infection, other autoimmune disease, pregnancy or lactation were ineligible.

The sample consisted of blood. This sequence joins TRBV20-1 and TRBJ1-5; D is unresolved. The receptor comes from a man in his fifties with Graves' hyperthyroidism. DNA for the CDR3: TGCAGTGCTAGAGATTGGGTCGGGCCAGGAAATCAGCCCCAGCATTTT. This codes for CSARDWVGPGNQPQHF.